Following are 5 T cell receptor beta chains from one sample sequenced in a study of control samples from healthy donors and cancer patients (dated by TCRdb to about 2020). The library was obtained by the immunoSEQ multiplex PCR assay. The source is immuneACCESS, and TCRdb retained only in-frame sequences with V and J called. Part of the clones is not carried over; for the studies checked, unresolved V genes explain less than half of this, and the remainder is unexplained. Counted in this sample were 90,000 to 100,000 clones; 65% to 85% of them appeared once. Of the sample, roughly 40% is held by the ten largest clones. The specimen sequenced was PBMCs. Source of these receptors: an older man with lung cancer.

The CDR3 is CASSLSYEQYF. CDR3 DNA sequence: TGTGCCAGCAGCCTCTCCTACGAGCAGTACTTC. V gene TRBV3-1 (or the pseudogene TRBV3-2) combines with J gene TRBJ2-7; D not certain. The germline V gene encodes CDR1 LGHDT and CDR2 YNNKEL (reference sequence). This CDR3 is 11 amino acids long. Trimming pared 4 bases from V and 0 bases from J, leaving 1 base between.

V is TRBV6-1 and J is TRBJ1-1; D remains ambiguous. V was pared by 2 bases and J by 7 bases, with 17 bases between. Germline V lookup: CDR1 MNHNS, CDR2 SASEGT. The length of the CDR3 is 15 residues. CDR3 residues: CASSEYHIGGGEAFF. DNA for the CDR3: TGTGCCAGCAGTGAATATCACATCGGCGGAGGTGAAGCTTTCTTT.

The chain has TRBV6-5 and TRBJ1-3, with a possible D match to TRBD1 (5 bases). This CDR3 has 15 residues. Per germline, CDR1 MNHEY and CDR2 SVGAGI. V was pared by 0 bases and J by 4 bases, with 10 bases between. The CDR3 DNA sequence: TGTGCCAGCAGTTACTCGAGGGGCTCCGGAAACACCATATATTTT. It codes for CASSYSRGSGNTIYF.

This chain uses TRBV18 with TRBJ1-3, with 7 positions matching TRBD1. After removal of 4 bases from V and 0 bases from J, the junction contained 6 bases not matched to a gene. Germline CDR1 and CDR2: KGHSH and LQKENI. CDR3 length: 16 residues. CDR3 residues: CASSQGTEHSGNTIYF. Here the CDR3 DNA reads TGTGCCAGCTCACAAGGGACAGAACACTCTGGAAACACCATATATTTT.

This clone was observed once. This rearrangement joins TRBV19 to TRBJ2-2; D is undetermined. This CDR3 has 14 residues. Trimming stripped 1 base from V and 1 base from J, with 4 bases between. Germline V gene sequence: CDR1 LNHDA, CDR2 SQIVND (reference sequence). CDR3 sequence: CASSIAGNTGELFF. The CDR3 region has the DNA TGTGCCAGTAGTATAGCAGGGAACACCGGGGAGCTGTTTTTT.